This entry describes one T cell receptor (beta chain). The antigen is not known. The data are from a study of cytomegalovirus exposure and HLA in healthy donors. The overall study: The study placed about four fifths of its roughly 410 genotyped donors in the Caucasian-associated ancestry cluster.

CDR1 is SGHRS, CDR2 YFSETQ, per germline. The CDR3 runs 15 residues. The J segment lost 11 bases and the V segment lost 3 bases, leaving 11 bases of the junction unmatched. With 60 Vbeta and 13 Jbeta primers, the PCR was carried out. The assay was immunoSEQ multiplex PCR, and TCRdb's table has in-frame clones only and misses some. The sample includes around 75,000 clones. Whole-study findings and limits: A reported reduction in N-insertions relative to the roughly 700-donor mean was seen in an Asian-associated ancestry cluster in a later analysis. Through in vitro validation, a few CMV-associated chains were shown to be specific for CMV antigens.

Material: PBMCs. This receptor was taken from a man aged 50 to 60 in good health and CMV-seropositive. This sequence joins TRBV5-1 and TRBJ1-6; 7 bases line up with TRBD1. CDR3 region: CASSSSGTVRAPLHF. In nucleotides, the CDR3 is TGCGCCAGCAGCTCCTCCGGGACAGTGAGGGCACCCCTCCACTTT.